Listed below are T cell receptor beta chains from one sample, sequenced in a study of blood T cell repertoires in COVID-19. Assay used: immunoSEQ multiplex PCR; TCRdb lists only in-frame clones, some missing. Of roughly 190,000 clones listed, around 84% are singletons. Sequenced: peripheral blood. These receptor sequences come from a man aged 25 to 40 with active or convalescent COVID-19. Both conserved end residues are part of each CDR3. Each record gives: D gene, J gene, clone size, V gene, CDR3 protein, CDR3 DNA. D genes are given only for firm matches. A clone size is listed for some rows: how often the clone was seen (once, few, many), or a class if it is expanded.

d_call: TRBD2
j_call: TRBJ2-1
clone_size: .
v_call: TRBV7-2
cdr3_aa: CASSLLAGGPNEQFF
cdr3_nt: TGTGCCAGCAGCTTACTAGCGGGAGGTCCCAATGAGCAGTTCTTC

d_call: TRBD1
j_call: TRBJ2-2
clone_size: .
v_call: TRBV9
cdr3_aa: CASSVYDRVTGELFF
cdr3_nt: TGTGCCAGCAGCGTATACGACAGGGTAACCGGGGAGCTGTTTTTT

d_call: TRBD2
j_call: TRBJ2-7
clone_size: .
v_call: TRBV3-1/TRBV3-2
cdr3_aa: CASSQDTRLAAYEQYF
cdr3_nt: TGTGCCAGCAGCCAAGATACGCGGCTAGCGGCCTACGAGCAGTACTTC

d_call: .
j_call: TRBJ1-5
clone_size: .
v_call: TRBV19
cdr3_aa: CASTIGSQPQHF
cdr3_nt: TGTGCCAGTACCATCGGGAGTCAGCCCCAGCATTTT

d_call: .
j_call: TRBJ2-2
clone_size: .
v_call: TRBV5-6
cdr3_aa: CASSSGLNTGELFF
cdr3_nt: TGTGCCAGCAGCTCGGGACTTAACACCGGGGAGCTGTTTTTT

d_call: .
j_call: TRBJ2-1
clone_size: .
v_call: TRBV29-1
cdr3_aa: CSVASSYNEQFF
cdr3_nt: TGCAGCGTTGCTAGCTCCTACAATGAGCAGTTCTTC

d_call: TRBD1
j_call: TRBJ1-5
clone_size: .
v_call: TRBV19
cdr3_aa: CASRTGGSNQPQHF
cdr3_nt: TGTGCCAGTAGGACAGGGGGCAGCAATCAGCCCCAGCATTTT

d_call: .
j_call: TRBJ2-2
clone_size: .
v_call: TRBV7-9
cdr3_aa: CASSLAAVRTGELFF
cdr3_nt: TGTGCCAGCAGCTTAGCGGCGGTCCGCACCGGGGAGCTGTTTTTT

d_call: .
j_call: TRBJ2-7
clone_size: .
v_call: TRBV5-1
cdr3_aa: CASSLDGVSYEQYF
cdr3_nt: TGCGCCAGCAGCTTGGACGGAGTCTCCTACGAGCAGTACTTC

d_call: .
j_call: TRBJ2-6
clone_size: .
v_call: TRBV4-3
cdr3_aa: CASSQALNSGANVLTF
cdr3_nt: TGCGCCAGCAGCCAAGCACTTAACTCTGGGGCCAACGTCCTGACTTTC

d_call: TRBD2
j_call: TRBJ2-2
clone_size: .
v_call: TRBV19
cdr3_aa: CASRTSGLTGELFF
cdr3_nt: TGTGCCAGCCGGACTAGCGGGCTCACCGGGGAGCTGTTTTTT

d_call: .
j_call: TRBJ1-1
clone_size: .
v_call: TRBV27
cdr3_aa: CASSLGEYTEAFF
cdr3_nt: TGTGCCAGCAGTTTAGGAGAATACACTGAAGCTTTCTTT

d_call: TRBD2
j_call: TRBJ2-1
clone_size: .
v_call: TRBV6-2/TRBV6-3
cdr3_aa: CASSMGLADYNEQFF
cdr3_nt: TGTGCCAGCAGTATGGGACTAGCGGATTACAATGAGCAGTTCTTC

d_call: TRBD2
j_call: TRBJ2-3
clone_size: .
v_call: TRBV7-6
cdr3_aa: CASTLGLAQFTDTQYF
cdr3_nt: TGTGCCAGCACCCTGGGACTAGCTCAGTTCACAGATACGCAGTATTTT

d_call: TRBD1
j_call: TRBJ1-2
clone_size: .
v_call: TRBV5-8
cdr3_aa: CASSSTGGRGYGYTF
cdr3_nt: TGTGCCAGCAGCTCCACAGGGGGGCGAGGCTATGGCTACACCTTC

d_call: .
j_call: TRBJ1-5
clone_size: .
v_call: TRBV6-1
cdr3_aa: CASSEARAESQPQHF
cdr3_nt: TGTGCCAGCAGTGAAGCGCGAGCGGAGAGTCAGCCCCAGCATTTT

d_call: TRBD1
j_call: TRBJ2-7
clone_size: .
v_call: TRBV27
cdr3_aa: CASSPGQGYEQYF
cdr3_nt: TGTGCCAGCAGCCCGGGACAGGGCTACGAGCAGTACTTC

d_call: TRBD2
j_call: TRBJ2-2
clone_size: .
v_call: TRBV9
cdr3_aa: CASSSSGGAYTGELFF
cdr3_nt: TGTGCCAGCAGCAGTAGCGGGGGCGCTTACACCGGGGAGCTGTTTTTT

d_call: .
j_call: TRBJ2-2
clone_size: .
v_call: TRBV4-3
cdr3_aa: CASSQVPTGNTGELFF
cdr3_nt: TGCGCCAGCAGCCAAGTCCCCACAGGGAACACCGGGGAGCTGTTTTTT

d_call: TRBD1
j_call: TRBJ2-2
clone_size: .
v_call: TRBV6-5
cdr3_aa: CASRRDRTGELFF
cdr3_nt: TGTGCCAGCCGCCGGGACAGGACCGGGGAGCTGTTTTTT

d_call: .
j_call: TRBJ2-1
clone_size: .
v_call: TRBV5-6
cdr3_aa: CASSRRDRSPGEQFF
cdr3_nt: TGTGCCAGCAGCCGACGAGACCGGAGCCCCGGGGAGCAGTTCTTC

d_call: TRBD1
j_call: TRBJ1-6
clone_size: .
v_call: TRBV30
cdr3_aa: CAWSGRDRGSSYNSPLHF
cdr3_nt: TGTGCCTGGAGTGGAAGGGACAGGGGAAGCTCCTATAATTCACCCCTCCACTTT

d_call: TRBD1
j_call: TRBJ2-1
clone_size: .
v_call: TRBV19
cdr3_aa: CASSPVGQHYNEQFF
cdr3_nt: TGTGCCAGTAGCCCGGTGGGACAGCACTACAATGAGCAGTTCTTC

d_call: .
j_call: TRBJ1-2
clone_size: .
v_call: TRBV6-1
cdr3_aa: CASSEALHGEGGGGYTF
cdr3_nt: TGTGCCAGCAGTGAAGCCCTCCACGGCGAAGGGGGGGGTGGCTACACCTTC

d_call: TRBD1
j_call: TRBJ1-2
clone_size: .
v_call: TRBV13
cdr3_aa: CASSTSRQGAYGYTF
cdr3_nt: TGTGCCAGCAGCACGTCCCGACAGGGTGCCTATGGCTACACCTTC

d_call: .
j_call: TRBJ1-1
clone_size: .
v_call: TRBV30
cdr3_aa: CASSSPDIWNTEAFF
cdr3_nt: TGTGCCTCATCCTCCCCCGACATATGGAACACTGAAGCTTTCTTT

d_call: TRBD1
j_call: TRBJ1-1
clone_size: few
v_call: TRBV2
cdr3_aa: CASRGQGANGEAFF
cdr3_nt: TGTGCCAGCAGAGGACAGGGGGCTAACGGTGAAGCTTTCTTT

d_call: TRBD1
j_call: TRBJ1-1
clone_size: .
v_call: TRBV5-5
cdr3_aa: CASSLRNNLDRMNTEAFF
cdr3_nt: TGTGCCAGCAGCTTGCGAAATAACCTGGACAGGATGAACACTGAAGCTTTCTTT

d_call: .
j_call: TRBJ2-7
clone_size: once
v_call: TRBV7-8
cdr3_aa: CASSLESPYEQYF
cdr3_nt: TGTGCCAGCAGCTTAGAGAGCCCCTACGAGCAGTACTTC

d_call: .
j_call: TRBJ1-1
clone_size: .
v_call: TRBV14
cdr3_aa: CASSQEQVNTEAFF
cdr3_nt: TGTGCCAGCAGCCAAGAGCAGGTCAACACTGAAGCTTTCTTT

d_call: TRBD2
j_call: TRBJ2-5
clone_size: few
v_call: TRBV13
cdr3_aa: CASSSVFTSEGETQYF
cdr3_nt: TGTGCCAGCAGCTCCGTATTTACTAGCGAGGGAGAGACCCAGTACTTC

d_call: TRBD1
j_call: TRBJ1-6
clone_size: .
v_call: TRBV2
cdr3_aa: CATRGGGQGNNFGNSPLHF
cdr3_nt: TGTGCCACCAGGGGGGGCGGACAGGGGAATAATTTTGGGAATTCACCCCTCCACTTT

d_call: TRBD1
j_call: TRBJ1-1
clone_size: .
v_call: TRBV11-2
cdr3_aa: CASSLGRGRGDTEAFF
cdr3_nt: TGTGCCAGCAGCTTAGGCCGAGGCAGGGGGGACACTGAAGCTTTCTTT

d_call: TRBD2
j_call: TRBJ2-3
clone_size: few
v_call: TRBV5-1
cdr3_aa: CASSSGLAGGNTDTQYF
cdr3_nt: TGCGCCAGCAGCTCGGGACTAGCGGGGGGTAACACAGATACGCAGTATTTT

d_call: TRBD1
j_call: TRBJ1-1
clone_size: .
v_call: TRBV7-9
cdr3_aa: CASSTRDSQNYAEAFF
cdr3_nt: TGTGCCAGCAGCACCCGGGACAGCCAGAACTACGCTGAAGCTTTCTTT

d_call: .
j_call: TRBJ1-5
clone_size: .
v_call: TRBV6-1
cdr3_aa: CASSDTVLPQHF
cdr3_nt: TGTGCCAGCAGTGACACGGTCCTGCCCCAGCATTTT

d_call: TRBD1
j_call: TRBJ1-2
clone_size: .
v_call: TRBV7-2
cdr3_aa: CASSFWDRGSGYTF
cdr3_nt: TGTGCCAGCAGCTTTTGGGACAGGGGAAGCGGCTACACCTTC

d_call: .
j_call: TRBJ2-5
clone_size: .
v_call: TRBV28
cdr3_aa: CASTAVLPKETQYF
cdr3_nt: TGTGCCAGCACCGCGGTCTTGCCCAAAGAGACCCAGTACTTC

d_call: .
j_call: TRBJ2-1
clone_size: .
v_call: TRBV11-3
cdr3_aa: CASSSLSGSSSYNEQFF
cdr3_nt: TGTGCCAGCAGCTCATTAAGCGGGTCAAGCTCCTACAATGAGCAGTTCTTC

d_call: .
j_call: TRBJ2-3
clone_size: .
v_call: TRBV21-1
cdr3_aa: CASSKSGERFTDTQYF
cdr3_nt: TGTGCCAGCAGCAAATCGGGGGAGAGGTTTACAGATACGCAGTATTTT

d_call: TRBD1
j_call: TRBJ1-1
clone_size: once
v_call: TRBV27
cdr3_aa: CASSLGTGNTEAFF
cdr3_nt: TGTGCCAGCAGTTTAGGGACAGGGAACACTGAAGCTTTCTTT

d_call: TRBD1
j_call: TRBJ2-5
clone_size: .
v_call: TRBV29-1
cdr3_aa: CSVDPDRTMETQYF
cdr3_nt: TGCAGCGTTGACCCGGACAGGACGATGGAGACCCAGTACTTC

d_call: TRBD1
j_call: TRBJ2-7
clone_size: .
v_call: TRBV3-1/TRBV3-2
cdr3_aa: CASSQVPNPRDSNRKVSYEQYF
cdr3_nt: TGTGCCAGCAGCCAAGTGCCAAACCCCCGGGACAGCAATCGCAAAGTTTCCTACGAGCAGTACTTC